The present TCR beta chain was sequenced within a study of identical twins. Overall study findings and caveats: Those out-of-frame alpha sequences shared by twins showed an excess of low generation probability.

To note about this clonotype: The antigen remains unidentified.

TCRdb processed the 5' RACE reads anew with MiXCR; each CDR3 protein has one entry. The sample records 1.5 million to 2 million distinct CDR3 sequences, 25% to 35% being singletons. Input material: cord blood. This clonotype was sampled from a newborn girl in good health.

The CDR3 region is CASSDFRHSSAQETQYF. As DNA, the CDR3 is TGTGCCAGCAGTGATTTCCGCCACTCTAGCGCCCAAGAGACCCAGTACTTC. This chain joins TRBV2 and TRBJ2-5; TRBD2 is a possible D gene (6 bases). Trimming left V 3 bases short and J 1 base short, with 18 bases between. The CDR3 length is 17 residues. Germline assignment: CDR1 SNHLY and CDR2 FYNNEI.